The clone carrying this T cell receptor beta chain was seen a few times. Its antigen is as yet unknown. This entry belongs to a study of post-analysis software for immune sequencing data. Study-wide results and limits: Same-batch preparations were strongly co-clustered by F measure.

Prepared libraries of TCR beta cDNA carried unique molecular identifiers. Roughly 500,000 cDNA molecules were obtained from approximately 1 to 10 million T cells. TCRdb redid the calling of the PCR reads with MiXCR, one entry per CDR3 protein. Found here are hundreds of thousands of distinct CDR3 sequences, approximately 60% of them singletons; the top ten hold about 11%. The sequencing input was blood. This receptor was identified in a girl aged 2 to 9 with multiple sclerosis.

The CDR3: CSAPEFQETQYF. In nucleotides, the CDR3 is TGCAGTGCCCCTGAGTTCCAAGAGACCCAGTACTTC. The gene calls are TRBV20-1 and TRBJ2-5; D is unclear. V lost 6 bases and J 1 base, leaving 9 bases between the germline ends. This CDR3 is built from 12 residues. Germline CDR1 DFQATT, CDR2 SNEGSKA (reference sequence).